The text below deals with one TCR beta chain. These data are taken from a study of blood T cells in healthy people across ages. The second PCR ran about 6 to 12 cycles with a sample-barcoded 5' primer and J-beta primers. TCRdb re-analysed the 5' RACE reads in MiXCR, keeping a single row per CDR3 protein. The sample comprises 850,000 to 1,300,000 distinct CDR3 sequences, less than 50% of which are singletons, and over 15% rests with the top ten. Approximately 9 milliliters of peripheral blood were drawn from each donor into EDTA-treated tubes. Trimming took 6 bases from V and 6 from J, leaving 17 bases between them. Germline V gene sequence: CDR1 SQVTM, CDR2 ANQGSEA. CDR3 length: 13 amino acids.

This TCR was recovered from a woman between 55 and 75 years old in good health. The chain uses TRBV29-1 and TRBJ1-1, with D possibly matching TRBD1 (6 bases). The sample taken for sequencing was blood. CDR3 coding DNA: TGCAGCGTGGGACGGGACACGGGCTCTGAAGCTTTCTTT. This sequence encodes CSVGRDTGSEAFF.